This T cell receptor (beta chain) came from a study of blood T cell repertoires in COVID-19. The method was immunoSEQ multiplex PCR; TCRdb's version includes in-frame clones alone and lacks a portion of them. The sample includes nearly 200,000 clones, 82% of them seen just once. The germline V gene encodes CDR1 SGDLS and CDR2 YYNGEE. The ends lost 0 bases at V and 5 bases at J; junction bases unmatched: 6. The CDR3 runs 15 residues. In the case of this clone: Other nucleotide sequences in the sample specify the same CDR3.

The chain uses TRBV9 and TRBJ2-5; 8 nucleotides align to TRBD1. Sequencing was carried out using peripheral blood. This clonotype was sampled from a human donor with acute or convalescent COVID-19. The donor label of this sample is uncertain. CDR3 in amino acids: CASSVGQGLGETQYF. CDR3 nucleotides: TGTGCCAGCAGCGTAGGACAGGGGTTAGGGGAGACCCAGTACTTC.